This T cell receptor (beta chain) was identified in a study of blood T cell repertoires in COVID-19. Background on the study: The United States, Italy and Spain provided the acute and convalescent COVID-19 samples. From T cells, B-cell-depleted T cells, or PBMCs came the material, which was cDNA or gDNA.

Trimming left V 2 bases short and J 4 bases short, with 12 bases between. This CDR3 has 14 residues. Germline lookup yields CDR1 SGHDT and CDR2 YYEEEE. This clone has a single count. Methods used by the authors: Estimation of nucleated cell counts relied on the amplification of reference gene primers. The table came from immunoSEQ multiplex PCR; TCRdb's copy has only in-frame clones and leaves some out. V and J calls and clone size are as listed in that table; D and trimming were resolved from the DNA. The sample includes about 110,000 clones, over 75% of them seen just once. The receptor was derived from a woman in her 70s with acute or convalescent COVID-19. The V gene is TRBV5-6, the J gene TRBJ1-1; TRBD1 might be the D (5 bases). Input material: peripheral blood. CDR3 coding DNA: TGTGCCAGCAGCTTCAGGGCATTCGGCACTGAAGCTTTCTTT. This sequence encodes CASSFRAFGTEAFF. The full variable domain, with the rest looked up from reference TRBV5-6 and TRBJ1-1, is DAGVTQSPTHLIKTRGQQVTLRCSPKSGHDTVSWYQQALGQGPQFIFQYYEEEERQRGNFPDRFSGHQFPNYSSELNVNALLLGDSALYLCASSFRAFGTEAFFGQGTRLTVV.